These 13 T cell receptor beta chains share one sample of origin, sequenced in a study of blood T cells in healthy people across ages. The authors ran a second PCR of roughly 6 to 12 cycles using a sample-barcoded 5' primer and a J-beta primer mix. MiXCR, run by TCRdb on the 5' RACE reads, gives a single entry per CDR3 protein. The sample carries roughly 1,800,000 distinct CDR3 sequences, around half recorded once. Sequencing was carried out using blood. These receptors came from a woman between 40 and 50 years old in good health.

This clonotype was observed at least ten times. The chain has TRBV5-4 and TRBJ2-5; 11 nucleotides agree with TRBD1. The V and J ends lost 0 bases and 0 bases, in that order; junction bases with no gene match: 1. In germline, CDR1 is SGHNT, CDR2 YYREEE (reference sequence). This CDR3 spans 16 amino acids. CDR3 protein: CASSLGDRGYQETQYF. The CDR3 nucleotides are TGTGCCAGCAGCTTGGGGGACAGGGGGTACCAAGAGACCCAGTACTTC.

This clonotype was counted a single time. V and J are TRBV28 and TRBJ2-3; 8 bases match TRBD1. The CDR3 runs to 18 residues. Germline V gene sequence: CDR1 MDHEN, CDR2 SYDVKM. Losses at the gene ends were 6 bases for V and 1 base for J; bases not matched to a gene: 15. CDR3 sequence reads: CASSPRPRRGPGTDTQYF. DNA for the CDR3: TGTGCCAGCAGCCCACGCCCCCGCAGGGGGCCCGGCACAGATACGCAGTATTTT.

This clonotype was detected a few times. The chain uses TRBV4-2 and TRBJ2-1, with 10 bases matching TRBD2. CDR3 length: 16 residues. CDR1 is LGHNA, CDR2 YNFKEQ, per germline. V shed 3 bases and J 8 bases; nucleotides not matched to a gene: 10. The CDR3 DNA reads TGTGCCAGCAGCCAGGCTAGCGGGGGCCGTCACGATGAGCAGTTCTTC. Translating it yields CASSQASGGRHDEQFF.

Worth noting for this clonotype: A read error may be the cause here, since a much bigger clone is one base away. The rearrangement links TRBV20-1 to TRBJ2-7; 8 nucleotides align to TRBD1. Germline assignment: CDR1 DFQATT and CDR2 SNEGSKA (reference sequence). The CDR3 runs to 16 residues. V lost 3 bases to trimming and J lost 4 bases; unmatched junction nucleotides: 14. The CDR3 protein is CSARGLRGQASYEQYF. CDR3 DNA: TGCAGTGCTAGGGGCCTTAGGGGACAGGCGAGTTACGAGCAGTACTTC.

The rearrangement links TRBV6-6 to TRBJ2-7; D is perhaps TRBD2 (6 bases). CDR3 length: 16 residues. The V end was cut by 2 bases, the J end by 2 bases, with 16 bases between. Looked up from germline, CDR1 is MNHNY and CDR2 is SVGAGI (reference sequence). Here the CDR3 DNA reads TGTGCCAGCAGTTACGGGGGGAGAGGGAGCGCCTACGAGCAGTACTTC. This gives the protein CASSYGGRGSAYEQYF.

The chain uses TRBV7-9 and TRBJ2-3; tentatively, D is TRBD1 (5 bases). The CDR3 consists of 14 residues. V was pared by 7 bases and J by 4 bases, with 15 bases between. Germline V lookup: CDR1 SEHNR, CDR2 FQNEAQ (reference sequence). This CDR3 is CASIKKGAADTQYF. The CDR3 region has the DNA TGTGCCAGCATAAAGAAAGGGGCTGCAGATACGCAGTATTTT.

The chain couples TRBV25-1 to TRBJ1-4; D perhaps matches TRBD1 (5 bases). Trimming left V 7 bases short and J 3 bases short, with 15 bases between. The CDR3 runs to 15 residues. Germline CDR1 is MGHDK and CDR2 is SYGVNS. The CDR3 loop is CASIQSGMANEKLFF. The DNA for the CDR3 is TGTGCCAGCATCCAGTCAGGGATGGCTAATGAAAAACTGTTTTTT.

This chain connects TRBV5-5 to TRBJ1-5, with 7 bases aligning to TRBD1. With 5 bases clipped from V and 0 bases from J, the junction kept 5 bases outside the gene matches. Germline values: CDR1 SGHKS, CDR2 YYEKEE (reference sequence). The CDR3 has 15 residues. For the CDR3, the DNA is TGTGCCAGCAGACGGGACAGTATTAGCAATCAGCCCCAGCATTTT. It codes for CASRRDSISNQPQHF.

V gene TRBV12-3 or TRBV12-4 combines with J gene TRBJ2-4; 9 bases line up with TRBD1. The end of the DNA is better explained by TRBJ2-7, so the J call may be wrong. The CDR3 is 15 amino acids. This chain's CDR3 is CASSSTDRGVYEQYF. CDR3 bases: TGTGCCAGCAGTTCCACCGACAGGGGGGTCTACGAGCAGTACTTC.

V usage is TRBV6-2 or TRBV6-3 and J usage is TRBJ2-3, with 9 bases aligning to TRBD1. CDR1 and CDR2 from the germline V gene are MNHEY and SVGEGT. V was pared by 4 bases and J by 8 bases, with 7 bases of the junction left unmatched. This CDR3 is 14 amino acids long. The CDR3 DNA sequence: TGTGCCAGCAGTTTCCGGGACAGGGATCGTACGCAGTATTTT. Protein product: CASSFRDRDRTQYF.

This sequence joins TRBV6-4 and TRBJ2-1, with D possibly being TRBD1 (6 bases). From germline, CDR1 is MRHNA and CDR2 SNTAGT. Trimming shortened V by 3 bases and J by 0 bases, and 9 bases separated the two germline ends. The CDR3 has 15 amino acids. The CDR3 DNA is TGTGCCAGCAGTGAATCAGGGGTCTCCTACAATGAGCAGTTCTTC. Translation: CASSESGVSYNEQFF.

The CDR3 region has the DNA TGTGCCAGCAGTTACTTACAGGGGGCCAAAAACATTCAGTACTTC. Protein sequence: CASSYLQGAKNIQYF. V gene TRBV6-5 combines with J gene TRBJ2-4; 7 nucleotides agree with TRBD1. In germline, CDR1 is MNHEY, CDR2 SVGAGI. There are 15 residues in the CDR3. V trimming: 1 base; J trimming: 1 base; junction bases outside the gene matches: 1.

The genes are TRBV2 and TRBJ1-2; D is unclear. The CDR3 is made up of 14 amino acids. V was clipped by 3 bases and J by 1 base, with 9 bases between them. CDR1 is SNHLY, CDR2 FYNNEI, per germline. As DNA, the CDR3 is TGTGCCAGCAGTGATCACGAGGGTAACTATGGCTACACCTTC. Protein sequence: CASSDHEGNYGYTF. The complete variable domain, with remaining parts taken from reference TRBV2 and TRBJ1-2, reads EPEVTQTPSHQVTQMGQEVILRCVPISNHLYFYWYRQILGQKVEFLVSFYNNEISEKSEIFDDQFSVERPDGSNFTLKIRSTKLEDSAMYFCASSDHEGNYGYTFGSGTRLTVV.